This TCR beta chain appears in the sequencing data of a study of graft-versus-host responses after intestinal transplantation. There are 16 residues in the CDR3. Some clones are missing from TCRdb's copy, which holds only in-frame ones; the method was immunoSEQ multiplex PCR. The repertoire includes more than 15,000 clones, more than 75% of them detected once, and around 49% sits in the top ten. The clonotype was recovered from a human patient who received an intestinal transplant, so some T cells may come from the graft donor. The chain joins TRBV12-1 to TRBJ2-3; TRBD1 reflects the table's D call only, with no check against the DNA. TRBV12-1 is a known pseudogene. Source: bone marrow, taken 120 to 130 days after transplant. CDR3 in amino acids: CASSFDQGAPKDTQYF. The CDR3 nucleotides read TGTGCCAGCAGCTTTGATCAGGGGGCGCCGAAAGATACGCAGTATTTT.